The 9 T cell receptor beta chains presented below share a single source sample, sequenced in a study of cytomegalovirus exposure and HLA in healthy donors. With 60 Vbeta and 13 Jbeta primers, the PCR was carried out. Produced via immunoSEQ multiplex PCR; TCRdb's table is partial and in-frame only. Among 85,000 to 130,000 clones listed, roughly four fifths were seen once. The specimen was PBMCs. Receptors originate from a man between 50 and 59 years old in good health and CMV-seronegative.

CDR3 region: CASRLAGGAYEQYF. CDR3 coding DNA: TGCGCCTCCCGTCTGGCGGGGGGAGCCTACGAGCAGTACTTC. V gene TRBV10-2 combines with J gene TRBJ2-7; 8 positions agree with TRBD2. This CDR3 is built from 14 residues. V shed 11 bases and J 2 bases; nucleotides not matched to a gene: 11. Germline V gene sequence: CDR1 WSHSY, CDR2 SAAADI.

The rearrangement joins TRBV5-5 to TRBJ2-1; 12 bases align to TRBD2. The germline CDR1 and CDR2 sequences are SGHKS and YYEKEE (reference sequence). The V gene end was trimmed by 4 bases and the J gene end by 6 bases; junction bases not matched to a gene: 11. The CDR3 runs to 17 residues. The CDR3 loop is CASSPGLAGLGRNEQFF. CDR3 bases: TGTGCCAGCAGCCCCGGACTAGCGGGGCTGGGGCGCAATGAGCAGTTCTTC.

This chain links TRBV5-3 with TRBJ2-1; 11 nucleotides align to TRBD1. TRBV5-3 is annotated as an ORF whose role is uncertain. V lost 3 bases, J lost 6 bases, and 8 bases stayed unmatched. The CDR3 loop spans 16 amino acids. The DNA for the CDR3 is TGTGCCAGAAGCTCGGGGGGCGGGACAGGGGGCAATGAGCAGTTCTTC. The encoded protein is CARSSGGGTGGNEQFF.

The V gene is TRBV19, the J gene TRBJ1-1, with TRBD1 identical over 7 bases. V lost 3 bases and J lost 9; bases outside the gene matches: 16. Germline CDR1 LNHDA, CDR2 SQIVND (reference sequence). The CDR3 runs to 16 residues. CDR3 nucleotide sequence: TGTGCCAGTAGTATCGAAGGAGACAGGGCATCTCCTAAAGCTTTCTTT. As protein: CASSIEGDRASPKAFF.

The chain has TRBV7-9 and TRBJ2-2; TRBD1 matches at 8 bases. Germline V gene lookup returns CDR1 SEHNR and CDR2 FQNEAQ (reference sequence). Germline trimming cut 0 bases from V and 3 bases from J; bases unmatched to any gene: 12. This CDR3 has 19 residues. The CDR3 loop is CASSLAGRTGPRDTGELFF. CDR3 nucleotides: TGTGCCAGCAGCTTAGCGGGGAGGACAGGGCCGCGGGACACCGGGGAGCTGTTTTTT.

The V gene is TRBV7-9, the J gene TRBJ1-2; D is undetermined. Trimming pared 3 bases from V and 1 base from J, leaving 9 bases between. There are 14 residues in the CDR3. The germline V gene encodes CDR1 SEHNR and CDR2 FQNEAQ (reference sequence). CDR3 DNA sequence: TGTGCCAGCAGCTTCCCTCCAGTTAACTATGGCTACACCTTC. This gives the protein CASSFPPVNYGYTF.

This clone was seen only a few times. The rearrangement joins TRBV5-6 to TRBJ2-2; possible D gene TRBD2, 6 bases. With 0 bases removed from V and 2 bases from J, the gap between germline ends came to 11 bases. Germline V gene data show CDR1 as SGHDT and CDR2 as YYEEEE. This CDR3 region has 16 residues. CDR3 nucleotides: TGTGCCAGCAGCTTGGCACTAGCAATAAACACCGGGGAGCTGTTTTTT. Protein sequence: CASSLALAINTGELFF.

The rearrangement uses TRBV14 and TRBJ1-6, with D unclear. Looked up from germline, CDR1 is SGHDN and CDR2 is FVKESK. The germline V and J ends were trimmed by 0 bases and 3 bases, with 15 bases remaining between them. The CDR3 consists of 18 residues. The DNA of the CDR3 is TGTGCCAGCAGCCAAGATCATGAGTTTAGTTACTATAATTCACCCCTCCACTTT. It translates to CASSQDHEFSYYNSPLHF.

This clone has more than one count but fewer than ten. The CDR3 nucleotides are TGTGCCTGGAACAGGGCGCTCTCTGGAAACACCATATATTTT. The encoded protein is CAWNRALSGNTIYF. The chain is built from TRBV30 and TRBJ1-3; possible D gene TRBD1, 6 bases. This CDR3 is built from 14 residues. CDR1 GTSNPN and CDR2 SVGIG come from the germline V gene (reference sequence). Trimming left V 4 bases short and J 0 bases short, with 10 bases between.